One sample yielded the 8 T cell receptor beta chains listed below, sequenced in a study of shared clonotypes between healthy human individuals. Profiled with immunoSEQ multiplex PCR; TCRdb holds only in-frame clones, not every one. The sample holds 2 million to 2.5 million clones, about 95% seen once. Terminally differentiated effector memory CD45RA+ cells were excluded from the naive CD8 cells, which were CD45RO-negative and positively selected for CCR7. Sample: naive CD8+ T cells sorted from blood. The receptor source for this set is a young man in good health.

V gene TRBV27 combines with J gene TRBJ1-1, with D maybe TRBD1 (5 bases). The germline V gene has CDR1 MNHEY and CDR2 SMNVEV (reference sequence). This CDR3 has 15 residues. The germline V and J ends were trimmed by 3 bases and 0 bases, with 11 bases remaining between them. This CDR3 is CASSFVTAMNTEAFF. In DNA, the CDR3 is TGTGCCAGCAGTTTTGTGACAGCTATGAACACTGAAGCTTTCTTT.

Points on this clone: Other DNA sequences from this sample encode an identical CDR3 as well. The chain joins TRBV7-8 to TRBJ2-3, with 11 positions matching TRBD2. V was pared by 4 bases and J by 1 base, with 1 base of the junction left unmatched. The germline gives CDR1 SGHVS, CDR2 FQNEAQ. The CDR3 has 15 amino acids. Here the CDR3 DNA reads TGTGCCAGCAGCTCGGGACTAGCGGGCACAGATACGCAGTATTTT. Residues: CASSSGLAGTDTQYF.

The chain is built from TRBV4-1 and TRBJ2-7; tentatively, D is TRBD2 (5 bases). The germline gives CDR1 MGHRA, CDR2 YSYEKL. Trimming left V 3 bases short and J 0 bases short, with 15 bases between. This CDR3 comprises 16 residues. CDR3 sequence (DNA): TGCGCCAGCAGCCAGGAGAGTGCGGGTGTCTCCTACGAGCAGTACTTC. Protein sequence: CASSQESAGVSYEQYF.

The chain has TRBV7-9 and TRBJ2-5; D is unclear. V lost 0 bases and J 5 bases, leaving 16 bases between the germline ends. Germline assignment: CDR1 SEHNR and CDR2 FQNEAQ (reference sequence). The CDR3 is 16 amino acids. The CDR3 DNA is TGTGCCAGCAGCTTAGCGAGTCGAGCGCAGGCCGAGACCCAGTACTTC. Translating gives CASSLASRAQAETQYF.

The chain joins TRBV7-9 to TRBJ2-7; no clear D. Trimming took 6 bases from V and 0 from J, leaving 9 bases between them. The germline V gene encodes CDR1 SEHNR and CDR2 FQNEAQ (reference sequence). The CDR3 contains 13 residues. The CDR3 loop reads CASSFALSYEQYF. The CDR3 region has the DNA TGTGCCAGCAGTTTCGCCCTCTCCTACGAGCAGTACTTC.

The genes are TRBV5-1 and TRBJ2-3; 9 bases fit TRBD2. The length of the CDR3 is 16 residues. V trimming: 2 bases; J trimming: 0 bases; junction bases outside the gene matches: 4. Germline V CDR1 and CDR2: SGHRS, YFSETQ. CDR3 amino acids: CASSFLAGASTDTQYF. CDR3 bases: TGCGCCAGCAGCTTTTTAGCGGGAGCTAGCACAGATACGCAGTATTTT.

In nucleotides, the CDR3 is TGTGCCAGCAGTTGGACAGGGGGGGACTACGAGCAGTACTTC. As protein: CASSWTGGDYEQYF. V gene TRBV28 combines with J gene TRBJ2-7; the match to TRBD1 covers 10 bases. Trimming removed 4 bases from V and 3 bases from J; junction bases left unmatched: 3. CDR1 is MDHEN, CDR2 SYDVKM, per germline. The CDR3 loop spans 14 amino acids.

The chain couples TRBV11-3 to TRBJ2-7, with TRBD2 matching 7 bases. Looked up from germline, CDR1 is SGHNT and CDR2 is YENEEA. The CDR3 totals 15 residues. The ends lost 4 bases at V and 3 bases at J; junction bases unmatched: 9. CDR3 in amino acids: CASSSSGGSRYEQYF. CDR3 nucleotide sequence: TGTGCCAGCAGCTCATCGGGGGGATCTCGCTACGAGCAGTACTTC.